The 27 T cell receptor beta chains below were found in one sample sequenced in a study of blood T cell repertoires in COVID-19. Here immunoSEQ multiplex PCR was the method, and the copy in TCRdb shows in-frame clones only, minus some. The table includes some 290,000 clones, approximately 89% detected once. The sample was PBMCs or T cells enriched from blood (not recorded which). The receptors shown here come from a woman aged 25-40 years who had recovered from COVID-19.

The V gene is TRBV2, the J gene TRBJ2-3; 7 positions agree with TRBD2. CDR1 and CDR2 from the germline V gene are SNHLY and FYNNEI. V shed 7 bases, J shed 1 base, and the junction held 5 bases outside the gene matches. The CDR3 extends over 14 amino acids. CDR3 region: CASMELAGTDTQYF. Here the CDR3 DNA reads TGTGCCAGCATGGAGCTAGCGGGCACAGATACGCAGTATTTT.

The CDR3 coding sequence is TGTGCCAGCAGCTTAGATTTGGGGGGAATAAGCACCTTC. Its protein product is CASSLDLGGISTF. The genes are TRBV11-2 and TRBJ1-2; a weak D match, TRBD1 (5 bases). From germline, CDR1 is SGHAT and CDR2 FQNNGV. The CDR3 is 13 residues long. Trimming took 0 bases from V and 13 from J, leaving 15 bases between them.

The chain links TRBV10-3 to TRBJ1-1, with 7 bases that match TRBD1. The J segment lost 6 bases and the V segment lost 6 bases, leaving 7 bases of the junction unmatched. CDR1 and CDR2 (germline): ENHRY, SYGVKD. The CDR3 loop spans 13 amino acids. CDR3 amino acids: CAIRGQHGPEAFF. CDR3 sequence (DNA): TGTGCCATCAGGGGACAGCACGGACCTGAAGCTTTCTTT.

This clone was recorded a few times. The chain uses TRBV28 and TRBJ1-5, with a weak D call TRBD1 (5 bases). Trimming cost V 5 bases and J 3 bases, with 17 bases left between them. The CDR3 totals 16 residues. CDR1 and CDR2 from the germline V gene are MDHEN and SYDVKM. The CDR3 loop is CASSVDSPWNNQPQHF. The CDR3 bases are TGTGCCAGCAGTGTAGACAGTCCCTGGAACAATCAGCCCCAGCATTTT.

The V and J genes are TRBV7-9 and TRBJ1-3; no clear D. Germline CDR1 reads SEHNR; CDR2 reads FQNEAQ (reference sequence). V lost 4 bases, J lost 0 bases, and 7 bases lay in between. The CDR3 consists of 14 residues. The CDR3: CASSSGDSGNTIYF. The CDR3 region has the DNA TGTGCCAGCAGCTCCGGTGACTCTGGAAACACCATATATTTT.

The genes are TRBV24-1 and TRBJ2-7; 10 bases match TRBD1. The V and J ends lost 9 bases and 3 bases, in that order; junction bases with no gene match: 10. Germline CDR1 KGHDR, CDR2 SFDVKD. The CDR3 loop spans 15 amino acids. In nucleotides, the CDR3 is TGTGCCACCGGTTACCCCGGGACAGGGGACTACGAGCAGTACTTC. Encoded protein: CATGYPGTGDYEQYF.

The chain uses TRBV28 and TRBJ1-1, with 9 bases identical to TRBD1. The CDR3 is 17 amino acids. CDR1 and CDR2 from the germline V gene are MDHEN and SYDVKM. Trimming took 5 bases from V and 5 from J; bases not matched to a gene: 15. The CDR3 DNA sequence: TGTGCCAGCAGTGGGACGACAGGGGGGCATGGCGGAACTGAAGCTTTCTTT. Its translation is CASSGTTGGHGGTEAFF.

The chain has TRBV5-8 and TRBJ2-2, with D perhaps matching TRBD1 (6 bases). The CDR3 has 17 residues. V shed 4 bases and J shed 0 bases, with 16 bases lying between them. Per germline, CDR1 SGHTS and CDR2 YDEGEE. CDR3 nucleotides: TGTGCCAGCAGCAGCCGAGGGACACCCCCGAACACCGGGGAGCTGTTTTTT. This encodes CASSSRGTPPNTGELFF.

This chain uses TRBV28 with TRBJ1-5, with 8 nucleotides matching TRBD1. The germline CDR1 and CDR2 sequences are MDHEN and SYDVKM. This CDR3 is built from 13 residues. J gave up 6 bases and V 6 bases, and 4 bases lay outside the gene matches. The CDR3 protein is CASRGTGGQPQHF. Written as DNA, the CDR3 is TGTGCCAGCAGAGGGACAGGCGGTCAGCCCCAGCATTTT.

V gene TRBV7-2 combines with J gene TRBJ2-1; D is perhaps TRBD1 (5 bases). V dropped 4 bases and J dropped 0 bases, with 10 bases sitting between them. In germline, CDR1 is SGHTA, CDR2 FQGNSA. The CDR3 contains 15 residues. CDR3 amino acids: CASSSDSYSYNEQFF. CDR3 bases: TGTGCCAGCAGCTCAGACAGTTACTCCTACAATGAGCAGTTCTTC.

V usage is TRBV29-1 and J usage is TRBJ2-1; tentatively, D is TRBD2 (6 bases). V dropped 1 base and J dropped 4 bases, with 14 bases sitting between them. CDR3 length: 15 amino acids. In germline, CDR1 is SQVTM, CDR2 ANQGSEA. CDR3 residues: CSVEVPPSEYNEQFF. CDR3 DNA: TGCAGCGTTGAAGTACCCCCTAGCGAGTACAATGAGCAGTTCTTC.

The chain links TRBV3-1 (or the pseudogene TRBV3-2) to TRBJ1-6; the match to TRBD1 covers 9 bases. Germline assignment: CDR1 LGHDT and CDR2 YNNKEL (reference sequence). J lost 7 bases, V lost 2 bases, and 3 bases had no gene match. The CDR3 contains 15 residues. The CDR3 is CASSQPGQGNSPLHF. The DNA of the CDR3 is TGTGCCAGCAGCCAACCGGGACAGGGCAATTCACCCCTCCACTTT.

The rearrangement links TRBV7-9 to TRBJ2-7, with a weak D call TRBD1 (5 bases). V was shortened by 1 base and J by 0 bases, with 19 bases between the two germline ends. The CDR3 runs 18 residues. Germline CDR1 is SEHNR and CDR2 is FQNEAQ (reference sequence). The CDR3 loop reads CASSLVRFDSDLSYEQYF. CDR3 coding DNA: TGTGCCAGCAGCTTAGTTCGGTTTGACAGCGACCTCTCCTACGAGCAGTACTTC.

The genes are TRBV5-1 and TRBJ1-6, with D possibly matching TRBD1 (5 bases). Trimming left V 4 bases short and J 7 bases short, with 24 bases between. The CDR3 has 18 amino acids. Germline V gives CDR1 SGHRS, CDR2 YFSETQ. The CDR3 loop is CASSPRTTGRGRNSPLHF. The CDR3 nucleotides read TGCGCCAGCAGCCCTCGAACTACCGGACGGGGGAGGAATTCACCCCTCCACTTT.

The chain uses TRBV7-8 and TRBJ2-1, with TRBD2 matching over 15 bases. Germline V gene data show CDR1 as SGHVS and CDR2 as FQNEAQ. The CDR3 extends over 16 amino acids. V was clipped by 5 bases and J by 10 bases; unmatched bases: 9. The CDR3 DNA follows: TGTGCCAGCAGCACGGGACTAGCGGGAGGAGGTGGCGAGCAGTTCTTC. Amino acid sequence: CASSTGLAGGGGEQFF.

The chain carries TRBV15 and TRBJ1-2; possibly TRBD1 for D (5 bases). Trimming cost V 2 bases and J 7 bases, with 20 bases left between them. The CDR3 contains 16 residues. Germline CDR1 and CDR2: LNHNV and YYDKDF (reference sequence). CDR3: CATSRWGRGEVGGYTF. In nucleotides, the CDR3 is TGTGCCACCAGCAGATGGGGTCGGGGGGAAGTTGGTGGCTACACCTTC.

This clone was recorded once. The chain recombines TRBV18 with TRBJ1-5; 11 nucleotides line up with TRBD1. The CDR3 totals 16 residues. The trim removed 2 bases at V and 5 bases at J, leaving 5 bases unmatched. Per germline, CDR1 KGHSH and CDR2 LQKENI. The CDR3 protein is CASSPGQGAPDQPQHF. The CDR3 coding sequence is TGTGCCAGCTCACCAGGACAGGGGGCGCCGGATCAGCCCCAGCATTTT.

This chain joins TRBV18 and TRBJ2-7; D possibly corresponds to TRBD1 (7 bases). The CDR3 sequence is 13 residues long. Germline V lookup: CDR1 KGHSH, CDR2 LQKENI. V was pared by 5 bases and J by 2 bases, with 10 bases between. In DNA, the CDR3 is TGTGCCAGCTCAACAGGGGAGGCCTACGAGCAGTACTTC. It specifies CASSTGEAYEQYF. The full variable domain, with the rest looked up from reference TRBV18 and TRBJ2-7, is NAGVMQNPRHLVRRRGQEARLRCSPMKGHSHVYWYRQLPEEGLKFMVYLQKENIIDESGMPKERFSAEFPKEGPSILRIQQVVRGDSAAYFCASSTGEAYEQYFGPGTRLTVT.

The rearrangement links TRBV5-8 to TRBJ1-5; 7 nucleotides agree with TRBD1. The CDR3 runs to 15 residues. CDR1 SGHTS and CDR2 YDEGEE come from the germline V gene. With 3 bases clipped from V and 0 bases from J, the junction kept 3 bases outside the gene matches. The CDR3 is CASSSGTDSNQPQHF. DNA for the CDR3: TGTGCCAGCAGCTCAGGGACAGATAGCAATCAGCCCCAGCATTTT.

The V gene is TRBV15, the J gene TRBJ1-1, with 7 bases that match TRBD1. CDR1 and CDR2 from the germline V gene are LNHNV and YYDKDF (reference sequence). V lost 0 bases, J lost 10 bases, and 11 bases stayed unmatched. The CDR3 is 15 amino acids. The CDR3 nucleotides are TGTGCCACCAGCAGAGATAGGGTCGCGGGACAGAGAGCTTTCTTT. As protein: CATSRDRVAGQRAFF. Full variable domain (outside the CDR3, taken from reference TRBV15 and TRBJ1-1): DAMVIQNPRYQVTQFGKPVTLSCSQTLNHNVMYWYQQKSSQAPKLLFHYYDKDFNNEADTPDNFQSRRPNTSFCFLDIRSPGLGDTAMYLCATSRDRVAGQRAFFGQGTRLTVV.

Worth noting for this clone: Other DNA sequences in the sample encode the same CDR3. The rearrangement links TRBV11-3 to TRBJ1-1; TRBD1 is a possible D gene (5 bases). The CDR3 has 13 residues. V was clipped by 0 bases and J by 3 bases, with 5 bases between them. Per the germline V gene, CDR1 is SGHNT and CDR2 is YENEEA. The CDR3 reads CASSLEGDTEAFF. The CDR3 region has the DNA TGTGCCAGCAGCTTAGAAGGGGACACTGAAGCTTTCTTT.

This clone was seen only once. This CDR3 is also generated by other DNA sequences in the sample. The chain carries TRBV5-1 and TRBJ2-3, with unresolved D. V gave up 2 bases and J gave up 5 bases, with 3 bases separating them. Germline loops: CDR1 SGHRS, CDR2 YFSETQ. The CDR3 has 11 residues. CDR3 protein: CASSFQDTQYF. The CDR3 DNA follows: TGCGCCAGCAGCTTCCAAGATACGCAGTATTTT. Together with reference TRBV5-1 and TRBJ2-3, the CDR3 gives the full variable domain: KAGVTQTPRYLIKTRGQQVTLSCSPISGHRSVSWYQQTPGQGLQFLFEYFSETQRNKGNFPGRFSGRQFSNSRSEMNVSTLELGDSALYLCASSFQDTQYFGPGTRLTVL.

The V gene is TRBV11-2, the J gene TRBJ2-7; 10 positions match TRBD1. The CDR3 consists of 14 residues. The germline CDR1 and CDR2 sequences are SGHAT and FQNNGV. J was trimmed by 2 bases and V by 5 bases; bases with no gene match: 3. In DNA, the CDR3 is TGTGCCAGCAGCCCCGGGACAGGGGCCTACGAGCAGTACTTC. Its translation: CASSPGTGAYEQYF.

This clone has just one count. The rearrangement joins TRBV7-6 to TRBJ2-3, with 8 bases aligning to TRBD2. In germline, CDR1 is SGHVS, CDR2 FNYEAQ. V lost 5 bases and J lost 0; bases outside the gene matches: 7. The CDR3 has 16 amino acids. CDR3 region: CASSTFSGTSTDTQYF. CDR3 nucleotides: TGTGCCAGCAGCACGTTTAGCGGGACTAGCACAGATACGCAGTATTTT.

On this clone: The same CDR3 is also encoded by other DNA sequences in this sample. The J gene is TRBJ2-7, the V gene TRBV18, with 7 bases matching TRBD2. V lost 1 base to trimming and J lost 2 bases; unmatched junction nucleotides: 2. Germline CDR1 is KGHSH and CDR2 is LQKENI. The CDR3 is made up of 14 amino acids. The CDR3 region is CASSPLAGTYEQYF. CDR3 nucleotides: TGTGCCAGCTCACCACTAGCGGGTACCTACGAGCAGTACTTC.

This clone is a singleton in its sample. The chain recombines TRBV29-1 with TRBJ2-7; D is undetermined. V dropped 1 base and J dropped 0 bases, with 7 bases sitting between them. From germline, CDR1 is SQVTM and CDR2 ANQGSEA. The CDR3 length is 13 residues. The CDR3 sequence: CSVEVVSSYEQYF. The CDR3, as DNA: TGCAGCGTTGAAGTGGTGAGCTCCTACGAGCAGTACTTC.

The rearrangement links TRBV28 to TRBJ1-1, with 12 bases aligning to TRBD1. Germline V lookup: CDR1 MDHEN, CDR2 SYDVKM. The trim removed 6 bases at V and 3 bases at J, leaving 17 bases unmatched. The CDR3 has 19 residues. The chain's CDR3 is CASSSRVGTGGAEDTEAFF. CDR3 DNA sequence: TGTGCCAGCAGCAGCAGGGTAGGGACAGGGGGCGCGGAGGACACTGAAGCTTTCTTT. Supplemented by reference TRBV28 and TRBJ1-1, the full variable domain reads DVKVTQSSRYLVKRTGEKVFLECVQDMDHENMFWYRQDPGLGLRLIYFSYDVKMKEKGDIPEGYSVSREKKERFSLILESASTNQTSMYLCASSSRVGTGGAEDTEAFFGQGTRLTVV.